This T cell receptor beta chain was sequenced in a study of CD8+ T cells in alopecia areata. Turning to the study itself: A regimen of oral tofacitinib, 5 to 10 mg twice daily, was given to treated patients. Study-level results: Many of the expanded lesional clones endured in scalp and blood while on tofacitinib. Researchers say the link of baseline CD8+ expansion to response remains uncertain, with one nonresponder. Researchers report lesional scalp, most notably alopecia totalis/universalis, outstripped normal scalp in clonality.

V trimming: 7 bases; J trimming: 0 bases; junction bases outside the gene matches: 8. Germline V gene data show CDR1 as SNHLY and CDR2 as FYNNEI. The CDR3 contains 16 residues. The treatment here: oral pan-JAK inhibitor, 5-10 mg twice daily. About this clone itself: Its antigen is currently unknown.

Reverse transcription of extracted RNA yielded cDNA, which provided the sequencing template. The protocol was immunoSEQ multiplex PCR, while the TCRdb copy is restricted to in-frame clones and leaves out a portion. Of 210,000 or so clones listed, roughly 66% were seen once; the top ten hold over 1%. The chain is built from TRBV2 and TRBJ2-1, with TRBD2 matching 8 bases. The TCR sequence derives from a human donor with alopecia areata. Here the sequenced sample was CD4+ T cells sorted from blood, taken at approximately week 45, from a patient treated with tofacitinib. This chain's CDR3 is CASISSGGYSYNEQFF. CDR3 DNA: TGTGCCAGCATCTCAAGCGGGGGCTACTCCTACAATGAGCAGTTCTTC.